A selection of T cell receptor beta chains follows, all from one sample in a study of regulatory T cells in long-lasting Graves disease. TCRdb passed the multiplex PCR reads through MiXCR, listing each CDR3 protein once. The data hold fewer than 550,000 distinct CDR3 sequences, with roughly a fifth observed a single time. The sample in question was peripheral blood mononuclear cells (PBMCs), obtained when the disease was refractory, from a patient treated with antithyroid drugs. The receptors were sampled from a female donor with Graves disease. Each CDR3 is given with its conserved first and last residue. A D gene is named only where the DNA matches it firmly. A clone size is listed for some rows: how often the clone was seen (once, few, many), or a class if it is expanded.

v_gene: TRBV10-3; abundance: -; j_gene: TRBJ2-2; d_gene: TRBD1; CDR3aa: CAISGTGNGELFF; CDR3nt: TGTGCCATCAGTGGGACAGGGAACGGGGAGCTGTTTTTT
v_gene: TRBV28; abundance: few; j_gene: TRBJ2-7; d_gene: TRBD1; CDR3aa: CASSLGGQGVEQYF; CDR3nt: TGTGCCAGCAGTTTAGGTGGACAGGGGGTCGAGCAGTACTTC
v_gene: TRBV11-2; abundance: many; j_gene: TRBJ1-2; d_gene: -; CDR3aa: CASGAGWIYGYTF; CDR3nt: TGTGCCTCCGGGGCGGGGTGGATCTATGGCTACACCTTC
v_gene: TRBV5-1; abundance: -; j_gene: TRBJ2-5; d_gene: TRBD1; CDR3aa: CASSRSGLGTAEETQYF; CDR3nt: TGCGCCAGCAGCCGGTCCGGGTTGGGGACAGCAGAAGAGACCCAGTACTTC
v_gene: TRBV25-1; abundance: few; j_gene: TRBJ1-5; d_gene: -; CDR3aa: CASSESASQPQHF; CDR3nt: TGTGCCAGCAGTGAATCCGCAAGTCAGCCCCAGCATTTT
v_gene: TRBV19; abundance: few; j_gene: TRBJ2-2; d_gene: -; CDR3aa: CASRVNTGELFF; CDR3nt: TGTGCCAGTAGGGTGAACACCGGGGAGCTGTTTTTT
v_gene: TRBV7-9; abundance: -; j_gene: TRBJ2-2; d_gene: TRBD1; CDR3aa: CASTTTGDGGELFF; CDR3nt: TGTGCCAGCACTACCACAGGGGACGGCGGGGAGCTGTTTTTT
v_gene: TRBV2; abundance: many; j_gene: TRBJ2-7; d_gene: -; CDR3aa: CATQLSYEQYF; CDR3nt: TGTGCAACTCAACTCTCCTACGAGCAGTACTTC
v_gene: TRBV27; abundance: few; j_gene: TRBJ2-7; d_gene: -; CDR3aa: CASRFQGIGLSYEQYF; CDR3nt: TGTGCCAGCAGATTCCAAGGAATCGGACTGTCCTACGAGCAGTACTTC
v_gene: TRBV3-1; abundance: many; j_gene: TRBJ1-6; d_gene: TRBD1; CDR3aa: CASSSQGDKSPLHF; CDR3nt: TGTGCCAGCAGCTCCCAGGGGGATAAGTCACCCCTCCACTTT
v_gene: TRBV5-1; abundance: -; j_gene: TRBJ2-2; d_gene: TRBD1; CDR3aa: CASLRDRVDTGELFF; CDR3nt: TGCGCCAGCCTAAGGGACAGGGTGGACACCGGGGAGCTGTTTTTT
v_gene: TRBV10-3; abundance: -; j_gene: TRBJ2-7; d_gene: -; CDR3aa: CAISGSFSGTDPYEQYF; CDR3nt: TGTGCCATCAGTGGGTCGTTCTCCGGGACGGATCCTTACGAGCAGTACTTC
v_gene: TRBV19; abundance: few; j_gene: TRBJ1-1; d_gene: -; CDR3aa: CASSAGSRGEAFF; CDR3nt: TGTGCCAGTAGTGCTGGGTCCCGCGGTGAAGCTTTCTTT
v_gene: TRBV4-1; abundance: few; j_gene: TRBJ1-5; d_gene: -; CDR3aa: CASSQDGLGIQPQHF; CDR3nt: TGCGCCAGCAGCCAAGATGGCCTTGGTATTCAGCCCCAGCATTTT
v_gene: TRBV12-3/TRBV12-4; abundance: many; j_gene: TRBJ1-2; d_gene: TRBD1; CDR3aa: CASSFGQGRGYTF; CDR3nt: TGTGCCAGCAGTTTTGGACAGGGAAGGGGCTACACCTTC